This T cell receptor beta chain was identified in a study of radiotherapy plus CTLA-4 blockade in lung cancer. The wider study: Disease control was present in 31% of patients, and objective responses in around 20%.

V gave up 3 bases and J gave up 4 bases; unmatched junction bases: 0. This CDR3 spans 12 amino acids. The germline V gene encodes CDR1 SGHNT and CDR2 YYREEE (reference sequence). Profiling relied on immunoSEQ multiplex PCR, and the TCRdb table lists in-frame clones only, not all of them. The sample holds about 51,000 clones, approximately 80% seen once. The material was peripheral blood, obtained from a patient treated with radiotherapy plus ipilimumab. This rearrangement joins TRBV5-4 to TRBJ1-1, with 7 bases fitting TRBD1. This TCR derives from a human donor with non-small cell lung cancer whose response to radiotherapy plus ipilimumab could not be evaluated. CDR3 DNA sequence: TGTGCCAGCAGCTCAGGGGGCACTGAAGCTTTCTTT. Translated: CASSSGGTEAFF.